These 9 T cell receptor beta chains were all obtained from the same sample, sequenced in a study of cytomegalovirus exposure and HLA in healthy donors. Primers included in the PCR were 60 Vbeta and 13 Jbeta primers. Profiled with immunoSEQ multiplex PCR; TCRdb holds only in-frame clones, not every one. The repertoire holds about 300,000 clones, with 86% as singletons. Sequencing input: PBMCs. The receptors come from a man aged 40-55 years in good health and CMV-seropositive.

The chain employs TRBV6-5 and TRBJ2-7; D is perhaps TRBD2 (6 bases). CDR3 size: 15 residues. With 6 bases removed from V and 4 bases from J, the gap between germline ends came to 19 bases. The germline V gene has CDR1 MNHEY and CDR2 SVGAGI. In nucleotides, the CDR3 is TGTGCCAGCAGCTTGTTCCGGGACTTGAGATACGAGCAGTACTTC. Translated: CASSLFRDLRYEQYF.

This clone occurred a few times. This chain connects TRBV4-1 to TRBJ2-6; D is uncertain. The length of the CDR3 is 17 residues. V was clipped by 1 base and J by 0 bases, with 10 bases between them. Germline lookup yields CDR1 MGHRA and CDR2 YSYEKL. CDR3 amino acids: CASSQGGRSSGANVLTF. CDR3 in DNA: TGCGCCAGCAGCCAAGGCGGTAGGTCCTCTGGGGCCAACGTCCTGACTTTC.

This rearrangement joins TRBV9 to TRBJ1-1; 9 bases line up with TRBD1. Germline V CDR1 and CDR2: SGDLS, YYNGEE. The CDR3 is 15 residues long. V shed 0 bases, J shed 5 bases, and the junction held 5 bases outside the gene matches. The CDR3 spells CASSVATGGATEAFF. In nucleotides, the CDR3 is TGTGCCAGCAGCGTAGCTACAGGGGGCGCGACTGAAGCTTTCTTT.

A single count supports this clone. The chain has TRBV18 and TRBJ2-7; D is unresolved. Germline V gives CDR1 KGHSH, CDR2 LQKENI. The CDR3 consists of 14 residues. The V end lost 2 bases, the J end lost 0 bases, and 8 bases lay between the germline ends. In nucleotides, the CDR3 is TGTGCCAGCTCACCAAGTCTAGACTCCTACGAGCAGTACTTC. Translated, it gives CASSPSLDSYEQYF.

The chain has TRBV7-8 and TRBJ2-5; 8 bases align to TRBD2. Trimming removed 5 bases from V and 1 base from J; junction bases left unmatched: 9. CDR3 length: 16 amino acids. The germline V gene encodes CDR1 SGHVS and CDR2 FQNEAQ. The CDR3 sequence is CASSPRPSGRQETQYF. The CDR3 DNA is TGTGCCAGCAGCCCAAGGCCTAGCGGGCGCCAAGAGACCCAGTACTTC. Variable domain in full (rest from reference TRBV7-8 and TRBJ2-5): GAGVSQSPRYKVAKRGQDVALRCDPISGHVSLFWYQQALGQGPEFLTYFQNEAQLDKSGLPSDRFFAERPEGSVSTLKIQRTQQEDSAVYLCASSPRPSGRQETQYFGPGTRLLVL.

The rearrangement joins TRBV4-3 to TRBJ2-4; D is perhaps TRBD2 (6 bases). The germline V gene has CDR1 LGHNA and CDR2 YSLEER. CDR3 length equals 17 residues. The V end was cut by 0 bases, the J end by 0 bases, with 12 bases between. The CDR3 region is CASSQDTGSGAKNIQYF. The CDR3 nucleotides are TGCGCCAGCAGCCAAGATACGGGTAGCGGAGCCAAAAACATTCAGTACTTC.

This clone was detected a few times. This chain joins TRBV4-3 and TRBJ1-1; D ambiguous. Germline values: CDR1 LGHNA, CDR2 YSLEER. The CDR3 is 15 residues long. The V gene lost 3 bases and the J gene lost 9 bases, with 20 bases spanning the gap. Here the CDR3 reads CASSQRALSSTQAFF. Written as DNA, the CDR3 is TGCGCCAGCAGCCAGCGGGCCCTAAGTAGCACGCAAGCTTTCTTT.

The J gene is TRBJ1-1, the V gene TRBV29-1, with D tentatively TRBD1 (6 bases). The CDR3 is 13 amino acids. CDR1 SQVTM and CDR2 ANQGSEA come from the germline V gene. V was shortened by 4 bases and J by 4 bases, with 13 bases between the two germline ends. CDR3 region: CSVVDSVRTEAFF. The DNA of the CDR3 is TGCAGCGTTGTGGACAGCGTTCGCACTGAAGCTTTCTTT.

In the case of this clone: Mismatch with germline at one junction end may stem from a read error. V is TRBV7-9 and J is TRBJ1-5, with TRBD1 matching 9 bases. The CDR3 is 17 residues long. Looked up from germline, CDR1 is SEHNR and CDR2 is FQNEAQ (reference sequence). This CDR3 reads CSSSMGGTGLSNQPQHF. CDR3 in DNA: TGTTCCAGCAGCATGGGAGGGACAGGGCTTAGCAATCAGCCCCAGCATTTT.